The source of this TCR beta chain is a study of cytomegalovirus exposure and HLA in healthy donors. General study findings and limits: By HLA locus, TCR association rates varied in a later analysis, with DRB1 showing the most and HLA-C the fewest.

Primers for the PCR totalled 60 Vbeta and 13 Jbeta. Original processing methods: In a later analysis, tens of millions of unique TCR beta chains included roughly 11 million shared by two or more donors. Data came from immunoSEQ multiplex PCR; TCRdb stores just in-frame clones and leaves some out. From that table come the V and J calls and clone size; the DNA was used to work out D and trimming. The sample holds 150,000 to 200,000 clones, about 70% seen once. This clone was counted a few times. As yet, its antigen is unknown. Trimming removed 0 bases at V and 2 bases at J, with 11 bases between. Germline V gene data show CDR1 as MGHRA and CDR2 as YSYEKL. The CDR3 spans 16 residues. Everyone who donated was a healthy bone marrow donor.

The receptor comes from a young woman in good health and CMV-seronegative. The specimen sequenced was PBMCs. The chain combines TRBV4-1 with TRBJ1-5; D remains unclear. The CDR3 region is CASSQDGGFGNQPQHF. CDR3 nucleotide sequence: TGCGCCAGCAGCCAAGATGGAGGGTTTGGCAATCAGCCCCAGCATTTT.